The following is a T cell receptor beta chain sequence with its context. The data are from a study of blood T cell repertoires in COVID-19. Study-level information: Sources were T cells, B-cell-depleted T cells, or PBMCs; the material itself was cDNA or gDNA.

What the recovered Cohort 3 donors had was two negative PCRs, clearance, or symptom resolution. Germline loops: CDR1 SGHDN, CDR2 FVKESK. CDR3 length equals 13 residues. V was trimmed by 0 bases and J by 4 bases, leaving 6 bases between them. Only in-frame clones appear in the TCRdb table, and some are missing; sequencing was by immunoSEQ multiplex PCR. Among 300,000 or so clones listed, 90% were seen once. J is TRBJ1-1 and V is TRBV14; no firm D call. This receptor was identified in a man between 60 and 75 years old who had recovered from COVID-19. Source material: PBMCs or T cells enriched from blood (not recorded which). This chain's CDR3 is CASSQEWSTEAFF. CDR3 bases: TGTGCCAGCAGCCAAGAGTGGAGCACTGAAGCTTTCTTT. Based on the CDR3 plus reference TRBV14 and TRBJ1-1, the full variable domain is EAGVTQFPSHSVIEKGQTVTLRCDPISGHDNLYWYRRVMGKEIKFLLHFVKESKQDESGMPNNRFLAERTGGTYSTLKVQPAELEDSGVYFCASSQEWSTEAFFGQGTRLTVV.